These T cell receptor beta chains were read from a single sample in a study of tumor-infiltrating lymphocytes in primary liver carcinoma. TCRdb itself ran the multiplex PCR reads through MiXCR, one entry per CDR3 protein. The data show roughly 70,000 distinct CDR3 sequences, with roughly two thirds seen just once and roughly 40% held by the top ten. The sample consisted of liver tumor tissue from sampling region 4. The receptors were gathered from a man in his forties or fifties with primary liver carcinoma and hepatitis B virus infection. CDR3s include the opening cysteine and the closing phenylalanine or tryptophan. D genes are given only for firm matches. The size field is filled for only some rows; it gives once, few, many or a size class.

D: NA
length: 15
J: TRBJ2-7
V: TRBV28
size: NA
CDR3: CASNPTYTLLYEQYF
DNA: TGTGCCAGCAATCCGACCTACACCTTGCTCTACGAGCAGTATTTC

D: NA
length: 16
J: TRBJ2-2
V: TRBV11-2
size: NA
CDR3: CASSSYPGVFTGELSF
DNA: TGTGCTAGCAGCTCGTATCCCGGGGTTTTTACCGGGGAGCTGTCTTTT

D: TRBD2
length: 15
J: TRBJ2-1
V: TRBV7-3
size: few
CDR3: CASSLNLAGNNEQFF
DNA: TGTGCCAGTAGCTTAAATCTAGCGGGAAACAATGAGCAGTTCTTC

D: NA
length: 12
J: TRBJ2-1
V: TRBV6-2/TRBV6-3
size: once
CDR3: CASEERYNELFF
DNA: TGTGCCAGCGAGGAGCGATACAATGAGCTGTTCTTC

D: NA
length: 20
J: TRBJ1-4
V: TRBV4-2
size: once
CDR3: CTSSQEFRGNGSATNEKLFF
DNA: TGTACCAGCAGCCAAGAGTTTCGGGGAAACGGGTCTGCAACTAATGAAAAACTGTTTTTT

D: NA
length: 15
J: TRBJ1-1
V: TRBV4-1
size: NA
CDR3: CASDHVFRSDTEAFF
DNA: TGCGCCAGCGACCATGTGTTTCGGTCGGACACTGAAGCTTTCTTT

D: TRBD2
length: 15
J: TRBJ2-2
V: TRBV29-1
size: NA
CDR3: CSIGTSAANTGKLFF
DNA: TGCAGCATTGGGACTAGCGCGGCGAACACCGGGAAGCTGTTTTTT

D: NA
length: 16
J: TRBJ1-6
V: TRBV28
size: NA
CDR3: CASSAPVQGRASPLHF
DNA: TGTGCCAGCAGTGCCCCGGTGCAGGGGAGAGCTTCACCCCTCCACTTT

D: NA
length: 15
J: TRBJ2-1
V: TRBV4-1
size: once
CDR3: CASNPPGNNNHEQFF
DNA: TGCGCCAGCAACCCGCCCGGTAACAACAACCATGAGCAGTTCTTC

D: TRBD1
length: 16
J: TRBJ1-1
V: TRBV5-5
size: NA
CDR3: CACSLAAGTGRTEAFF
DNA: TGTGCCTGTAGCTTGGCCGCGGGGACAGGGAGGACTGAAGCTTTCTTT

D: NA
length: 15
J: TRBJ2-7
V: TRBV11-2
size: NA
CDR3: CASSLGSGISGKQYF
DNA: TGTGCCAGCAGCTTAGGGTCCGGGATCTCTGGCAAACAGTACTTC

D: TRBD1
length: 15
J: TRBJ2-2
V: TRBV5-6
size: NA
CDR3: CARSQDRTYTGELLF
DNA: TGTGCCAGGAGCCAGGACAGGACCTACACCGGGGAGCTGCTTTTT

D: NA
length: 14
J: TRBJ2-7
V: TRBV5-1
size: many
CDR3: CASSREGQTYEQYF
DNA: TGCGCCAGCAGTCGTGAGGGCCAAACCTACGAGCAGTACTTC

D: TRBD1
length: 12
J: TRBJ1-4
V: TRBV29-1
size: once
CDR3: CSAGQQNQELFF
DNA: TGCAGCGCGGGACAGCAAAATCAAGAACTGTTTTTT

D: NA
length: 16
J: TRBJ2-2
V: TRBV6-6
size: NA
CDR3: CASSTPSGANTWELFF
DNA: TGTGCCAGCAGTACTCCCTCGGGAGCTAACACGTGGGAGCTGTTTTTT

D: TRBD2
length: 17
J: TRBJ2-2
V: TRBV7-8
size: NA
CDR3: CASSLRISGANTGELFF
DNA: TGTGCCAGCAGCTTACGGATTAGCGGGGCGAACACCGGGGAGCTGTTTTTT

D: TRBD2
length: 16
J: TRBJ2-5
V: TRBV5-4
size: NA
CDR3: CANSYGLAVAQKTQYF
DNA: TGTGCCAACAGCTACGGACTAGCGGTGGCCCAAAAGACCCAGTACTTC

D: TRBD1
length: 16
J: TRBJ1-5
V: TRBV4-2
size: NA
CDR3: CASSQDLGDGGQSQHF
DNA: TGTGCCAGCAGCCAAGATCTGGGGGACGGGGGACAGTCCCAGCATTTT

D: NA
length: 13
J: TRBJ1-1
V: TRBV6-1
size: NA
CDR3: CASSDSLNTEAFF
DNA: TGTGCCAGCAGTGACAGCTTGAACACTGAAGCTTTCTTT

D: NA
length: 16
J: TRBJ2-2
V: TRBV29-1
size: NA
CDR3: CSVEISGGANTGELFF
DNA: TGCAGCGTTGAAATTAGTGGGGGAGCGAACACCGGGGAGCTGTTTTTT

D: NA
length: 15
J: TRBJ2-1
V: TRBV4-1
size: NA
CDR3: CVSSQDGREPNEQFF
DNA: TGCGTCAGTAGCCAAGATGGACGGGAGCCAAATGAGCAGTTCTTC

D: TRBD1
length: 15
J: TRBJ1-1
V: TRBV25-1
size: NA
CDR3: CASSEPTGGYGRDFF
DNA: TGTGCCAGCAGTGAACCAACAGGGGGCTATGGAAGGGATTTCTTT

D: NA
length: 14
J: TRBJ2-7
V: TRBV7-9
size: NA
CDR3: CASSRISEYYEQYF
DNA: TGTGCCAGCAGCCGGATTAGCGAGTATTACGAGCAGTACTTC

D: NA
length: 15
J: TRBJ2-7
V: TRBV12-3/TRBV12-4
size: few
CDR3: CASGLAAGVNYEQYF
DNA: TGTGCCAGTGGTTTAGCTGCAGGGGTTAACTACGAACAGTACTTC

D: NA
length: 12
J: TRBJ2-7
V: TRBV29-1
size: NA
CDR3: CSVTSSSYVQHF
DNA: TGCAGCGTGACTTCATCCTCCTACGTGCAGCACTTC

D: NA
length: 15
J: TRBJ2-7
V: TRBV11-2
size: NA
CDR3: CASSFVGGGQYERYF
DNA: TGTGCCAGCAGCTTTGTGGGAGGGGGCCAATACGAGCGGTACTTC

D: NA
length: 14
J: TRBJ2-7
V: TRBV6-2/TRBV6-3
size: NA
CDR3: CASSLPGPYNEQYF
DNA: TGTGCCAGTAGTTTGCCCGGTCCATACAATGAGCAGTACTTC

D: NA
length: 13
J: TRBJ1-3
V: TRBV4-3
size: NA
CDR3: CASNQDWGNTIYF
DNA: TGTGCCAGCAACCAGGACTGGGGAAACACCATATATTTT

D: TRBD2
length: 16
J: TRBJ2-7
V: TRBV4-2
size: NA
CDR3: CASSQDRSSGYYEQYF
DNA: TGTGCCAGCAGCCAAGATAGGAGTAGCGGGTACTACGAGCAGTACTTC

D: NA
length: 13
J: TRBJ2-5
V: TRBV28
size: NA
CDR3: CASSPVIEETQYF
DNA: TGTGCCAGCAGCCCCGTCATAGAAGAGACCCAGTACTTC

D: NA
length: 15
J: TRBJ2-2
V: TRBV6-5
size: NA
CDR3: CASRVIAMNTGELFF
DNA: TGTGCCAGCAGGGTGATAGCCATGAACACCGGGGAACTGTTTTTT

D: TRBD1
length: 15
J: TRBJ1-2
V: TRBV7-9
size: NA
CDR3: CASSRLTGGKDGYTF
DNA: TGTGCCAGCAGCCGACTGACAGGGGGAAAAGATGGCTACACTTTC

D: TRBD2
length: 14
J: TRBJ2-2
V: TRBV28
size: NA
CDR3: CANSMTSATGELFF
DNA: TGTGCCAACAGTATGACTAGCGCGACCGGGGAGCTGTTTTTT

D: NA
length: 14
J: TRBJ1-1
V: TRBV6-4
size: many
CDR3: CASSDGELNTEAFF
DNA: TGTGCCAGCAGTGACGGGGAACTGAACACTGAAGCTTTCTTT

D: NA
length: 15
J: TRBJ2-2
V: TRBV5-6
size: NA
CDR3: CASSSETDVTVELFF
DNA: TGTGCCAGCAGCTCCGAGACAGATGTGACCGTGGAGCTGTTTTTT

D: NA
length: 13
J: TRBJ1-2
V: TRBV29-1
size: NA
CDR3: CSVALRGNYGYTF
DNA: TGCAGCGTTGCTCTAAGAGGGAACTATGGCTACACCTTC

D: NA
length: 14
J: TRBJ2-5
V: TRBV28
size: many
CDR3: CASSDLRAGETQYF
DNA: TGTGCCAGCAGTGATTTGAGGGCCGGGGAGACCCAGTACTTC

D: TRBD1
length: 13
J: TRBJ2-1
V: TRBV6-1
size: NA
CDR3: CVSSEGTGDDQFF
DNA: TGTGTCAGCAGTGAAGGGACAGGGGATGATCAGTTCTTC

D: NA
length: 13
J: TRBJ1-1
V: TRBV30
size: many
CDR3: CAWSVAGGTEAFF
DNA: TGTGCCTGGAGTGTCGCCGGGGGGACTGAAGCTTTCTTT

D: TRBD2
length: 15
J: TRBJ2-1
V: TRBV12-3/TRBV12-4
size: NA
CDR3: CASNSRLAGMGEQFF
DNA: TGTGCCAGCAATTCGAGACTAGCGGGAATGGGTGAGCAGTTCTTC

D: NA
length: 15
J: TRBJ1-5
V: TRBV4-1
size: NA
CDR3: CASSRGGGEGQPQHF
DNA: TGCGCCAGCAGCCGAGGAGGAGGGGAAGGCCAGCCCCAGCATTTT

D: TRBD2
length: 13
J: TRBJ2-1
V: TRBV4-1
size: NA
CDR3: CAHSGTSRNEQFF
DNA: TGCGCCCACAGCGGGACTTCAAGAAATGAGCAGTTCTTC

D: NA
length: 15
J: TRBJ2-1
V: TRBV5-5
size: NA
CDR3: CASSPVQGSYNEESF
DNA: TGTGCCAGCAGCCCTGTACAGGGTTCCTACAATGAGGAGTCCTTC

D: NA
length: 16
J: TRBJ1-2
V: TRBV7-9
size: NA
CDR3: CASCPEGRLSQNGYIF
DNA: TGTGCCAGCTGCCCCGAGGGCAGGCTGTCCCAGAATGGCTACATCTTC

D: NA
length: 13
J: TRBJ2-7
V: TRBV29-1
size: many
CDR3: CSVARWGAYEQYF
DNA: TGCAGCGTCGCGAGGTGGGGGGCCTACGAGCAGTACTTC

D: NA
length: 16
J: TRBJ2-1
V: TRBV24-1
size: once
CDR3: CATSGTAVTSYNEQFF
DNA: TGTGCCACCAGTGGTACCGCCGTGACAAGTTACAACGAGCAGTTCTTC

D: NA
length: 18
J: TRBJ2-3
V: TRBV7-8
size: NA
CDR3: CASSSSNHPRGFPDTQYF
DNA: TGTGCCAGCAGCTCGAGTAACCACCCCAGGGGATTCCCAGATACGCAGTATTTT

D: TRBD2
length: 15
J: TRBJ2-3
V: TRBV11-1
size: NA
CDR3: CASSLVAGASDAQYF
DNA: TGTGCCAGCAGCTTAGTAGCGGGAGCTTCAGATGCGCAGTATTTT

D: NA
length: 11
J: TRBJ2-2
V: TRBV5-1
size: NA
CDR3: CASGITGELFF
DNA: TGCGCCAGCGGCATCACCGGGGAGCTGTTTTTT

D: NA
length: 14
J: TRBJ2-5
V: TRBV5-1
size: NA
CDR3: CASRSWRLQETQYF
DNA: TGCGCCAGCAGGAGCTGGAGGCTTCAAGAGACCCAGTACTTC

D: TRBD2
length: 14
J: TRBJ2-3
V: TRBV29-1
size: NA
CDR3: CSVATSGGGDTRYF
DNA: TGCAGCGTCGCGACTAGTGGGGGGGGGGATACGCGGTATTTT

D: NA
length: 16
J: TRBJ1-5
V: TRBV6-2/TRBV6-3
size: NA
CDR3: CASTLTSPGSGQPQHF
DNA: TGTGCCAGCACCCTTACCTCCCCCGGATCGGGTCAGCCCCAGCATTTT

D: NA
length: 15
J: TRBJ2-7
V: TRBV6-2/TRBV6-3
size: many
CDR3: CASSYVGRVSVEQYF
DNA: TGTGCCAGCAGTTACGTCGGCAGGGTCTCGGTTGAGCAGTACTTC

D: TRBD1
length: 17
J: TRBJ2-3
V: TRBV28
size: NA
CDR3: CASSPAGQGASTDTQYF
DNA: TGTGCCAGCAGTCCAGCCGGCCAGGGGGCCAGCACAGATACACAGTATTTT

D: NA
length: 14
J: TRBJ2-2
V: TRBV7-8
size: NA
CDR3: CVSSLVSRDGELFF
DNA: TGTGTCAGCAGCTTAGTTTCGCGGGACGGGGAGTTGTTTTTT

D: TRBD1
length: 15
J: TRBJ2-7
V: TRBV2
size: many
CDR3: CASSRPGQLMGEQYF
DNA: TGTGCCAGCAGTCGTCCGGGACAGCTCATGGGGGAGCAGTACTTC

D: NA
length: 18
J: TRBJ2-7
V: TRBV5-1
size: NA
CDR3: CASSMVGGGAGQSYEQCF
DNA: NA

D: NA
length: 16
J: TRBJ2-2
V: TRBV7-8
size: NA
CDR3: CARSLVRLANTGELFF
DNA: TGTGCCCGCAGCTTAGTTAGACTGGCGAACACCGGAGAGTTGTTTTTT

D: NA
length: 14
J: TRBJ2-1
V: TRBV6-1
size: NA
CDR3: CASGDGGSYNEQFF
DNA: TGTGCCAGCGGCGACGGGGGCAGCTACAATGAGCAGTTCTTC

D: NA
length: 13
J: TRBJ1-2
V: TRBV5-1
size: many
CDR3: CASSEGLNYGYTF
DNA: TGCGCCAGCAGTGAGGGGCTTAACTATGGCTACACCTTC